This T cell receptor beta chain came from a study of CD8 T cells in Susac syndrome. Study-wide findings and caveats: Only a relatively small number of individuals were included in the TCR sequencing and HLA analysis.

RNA in amounts of about 0.5 to 1 ug was reverse transcribed with random hexamers. With immunoSEQ multiplex PCR, TCR beta CDR3 was amplified across 54 Vbeta and 13 Jbeta. One entry per CDR3 protein results from TCRdb running MiXCR on the immunoSEQ multiplex PCR reads. The sample carries about 140,000 distinct CDR3 sequences, approximately 95% recorded once. TCR beta from blood CD8+ and CD4+ T cells was sequenced. This clonotype was detected once. The antigen remains undetermined. CDR3 length equals 16 residues. Trimming at V came to 5 bases and at J to 0 bases, leaving 4 bases not matched to a gene. The germline gives CDR1 SGHAT, CDR2 FQNNGV.

The clonotype was recovered from a human donor with multiple sclerosis. Sequencing input: CD4+ T cells from PBMCs. V gene TRBV11-2 combines with J gene TRBJ2-2, with 9 bases aligning to TRBD2. The CDR3 loop is CASSQIAGANTGELFF. The CDR3 DNA reads TGTGCCAGCAGCCAAATAGCGGGGGCGAACACCGGGGAGCTGTTTTTT. The full variable domain, completed using reference TRBV11-2 and TRBJ2-2, is EAGVAQSPRYKIIEKRQSVAFWCNPISGHATLYWYQQILGQGPKLLIQFQNNGVVDDSQLPKDRFSAERLKGVDSTLKIQPAKLEDSAVYLCASSQIAGANTGELFFGEGSRLTVL.